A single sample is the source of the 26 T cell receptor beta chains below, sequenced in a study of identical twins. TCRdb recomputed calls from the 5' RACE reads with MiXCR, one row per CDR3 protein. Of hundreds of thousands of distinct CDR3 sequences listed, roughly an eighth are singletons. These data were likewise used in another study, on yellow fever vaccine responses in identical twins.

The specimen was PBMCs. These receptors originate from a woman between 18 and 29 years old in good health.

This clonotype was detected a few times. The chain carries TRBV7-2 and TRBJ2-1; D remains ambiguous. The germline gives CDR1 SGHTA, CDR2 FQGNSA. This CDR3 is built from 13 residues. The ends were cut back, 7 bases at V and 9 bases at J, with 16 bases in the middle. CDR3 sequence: CASTPPGPIEQFF. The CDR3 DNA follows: TGTGCCAGCACCCCTCCTGGCCCCATTGAGCAGTTCTTC.

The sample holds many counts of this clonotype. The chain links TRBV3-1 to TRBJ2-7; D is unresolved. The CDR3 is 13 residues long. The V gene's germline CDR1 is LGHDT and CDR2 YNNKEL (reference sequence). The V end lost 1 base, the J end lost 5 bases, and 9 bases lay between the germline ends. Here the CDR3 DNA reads TGTGCCAGCAGCCAAGGGCCTCCGGACGAGCAGTACGTC. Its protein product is CASSQGPPDEQYV.

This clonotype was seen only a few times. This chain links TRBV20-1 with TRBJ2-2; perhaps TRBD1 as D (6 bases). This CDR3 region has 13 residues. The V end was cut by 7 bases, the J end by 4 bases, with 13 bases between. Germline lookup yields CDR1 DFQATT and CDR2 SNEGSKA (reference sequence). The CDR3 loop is CSGSEGGTGELFF. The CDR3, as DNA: TGCAGTGGCAGCGAAGGGGGCACCGGGGAGCTGTTTTTT.

CDR3 protein: CSAEKPGQGVYGYTF. The CDR3 DNA reads TGCAGTGCTGAGAAACCGGGACAGGGCGTGTATGGCTACACCTTC. The V and J genes are TRBV20-1 and TRBJ1-2; 9 bases agree with TRBD1. Germline V gene sequence: CDR1 DFQATT, CDR2 SNEGSKA (reference sequence). V dropped 5 bases and J dropped 5; count of bases not matched to a gene: 12. This CDR3 comprises 15 residues.

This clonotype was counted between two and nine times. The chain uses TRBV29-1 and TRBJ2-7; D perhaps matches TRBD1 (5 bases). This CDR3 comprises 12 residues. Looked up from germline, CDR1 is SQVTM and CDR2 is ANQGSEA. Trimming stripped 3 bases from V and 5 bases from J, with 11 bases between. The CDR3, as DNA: TGCAGCGTTGAGCTAGTCAGGGACGAGCAGTACTTC. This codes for CSVELVRDEQYF.

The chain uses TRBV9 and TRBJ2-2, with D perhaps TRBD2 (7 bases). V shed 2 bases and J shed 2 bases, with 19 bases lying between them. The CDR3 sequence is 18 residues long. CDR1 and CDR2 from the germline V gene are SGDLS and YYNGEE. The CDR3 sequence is CASSVGGGGALNTGELFF. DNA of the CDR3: TGTGCCAGCAGCGTTGGAGGAGGGGGGGCTTTAAACACCGGGGAGCTGTTTTTT.

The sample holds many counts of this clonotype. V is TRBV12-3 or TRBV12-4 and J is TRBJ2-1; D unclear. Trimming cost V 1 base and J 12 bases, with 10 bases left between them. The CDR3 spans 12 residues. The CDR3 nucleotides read TGTGCCAGCAGTTTAGATGTTCAGCTGCAGTTCTTC. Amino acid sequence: CASSLDVQLQFF.

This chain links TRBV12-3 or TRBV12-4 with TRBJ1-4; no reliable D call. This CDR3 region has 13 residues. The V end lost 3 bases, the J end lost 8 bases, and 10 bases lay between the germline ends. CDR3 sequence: CASSFVQKEKLFF. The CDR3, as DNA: TGTGCCAGCAGTTTTGTGCAGAAGGAAAAACTGTTTTTT.

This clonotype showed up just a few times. CDR3 in amino acids: CATGTGLGTDTQYF. DNA for the CDR3: TGTGCCACCGGGACAGGGTTGGGCACAGATACGCAGTATTTT. The rearrangement uses TRBV24-1 and TRBJ2-3; the match to TRBD1 covers 9 bases. This CDR3 has 14 amino acids. Germline lookup yields CDR1 KGHDR and CDR2 SFDVKD. V shed 9 bases, J shed 1 base, and the junction held 4 bases outside the gene matches.

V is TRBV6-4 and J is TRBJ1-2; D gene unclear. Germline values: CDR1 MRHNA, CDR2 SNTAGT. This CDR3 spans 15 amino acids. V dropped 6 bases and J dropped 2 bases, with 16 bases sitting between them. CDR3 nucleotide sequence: TGTGCCAGCAGCCTCTATGGGGATAGGAACTATGGCTACACCTTC. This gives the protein CASSLYGDRNYGYTF.

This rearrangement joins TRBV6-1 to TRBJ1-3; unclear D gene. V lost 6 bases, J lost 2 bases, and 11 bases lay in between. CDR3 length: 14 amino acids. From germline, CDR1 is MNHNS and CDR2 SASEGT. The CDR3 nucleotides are TGTGCCAGCAGCAAAGCAGGAACTGGAAACACCATATATTTT. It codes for CASSKAGTGNTIYF.

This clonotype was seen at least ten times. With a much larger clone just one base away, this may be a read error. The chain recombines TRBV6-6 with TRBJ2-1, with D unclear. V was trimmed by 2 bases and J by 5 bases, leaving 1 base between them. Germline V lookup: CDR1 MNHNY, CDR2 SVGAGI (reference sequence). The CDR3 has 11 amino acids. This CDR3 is CASSYHNEQFF. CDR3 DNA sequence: TGTGCCAGCAGTTACCACAATGAGCAGTTCTTC.

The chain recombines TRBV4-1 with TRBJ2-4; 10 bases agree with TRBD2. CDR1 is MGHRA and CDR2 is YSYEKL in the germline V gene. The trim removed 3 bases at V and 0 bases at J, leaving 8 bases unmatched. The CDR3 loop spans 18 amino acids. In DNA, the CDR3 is TGCGCCAGCAGCCAGGGGATAGCGGGAGGACTAGCCAAAAACATTCAGTACTTC. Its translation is CASSQGIAGGLAKNIQYF.

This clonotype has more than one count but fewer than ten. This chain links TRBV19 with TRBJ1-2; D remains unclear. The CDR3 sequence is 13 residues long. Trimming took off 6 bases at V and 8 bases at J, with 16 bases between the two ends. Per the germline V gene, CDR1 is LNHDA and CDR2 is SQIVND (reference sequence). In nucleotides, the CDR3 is TGTGCCAGTAGGCCGCATGCGTATGAAGGCTACACCTTC. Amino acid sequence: CASRPHAYEGYTF.

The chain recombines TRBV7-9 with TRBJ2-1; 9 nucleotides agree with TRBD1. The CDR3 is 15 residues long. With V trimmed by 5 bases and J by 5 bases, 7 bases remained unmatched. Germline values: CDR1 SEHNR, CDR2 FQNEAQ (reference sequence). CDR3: CASSAPGQGHNEQFF. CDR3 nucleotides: TGTGCCAGCAGCGCCCCGGGACAGGGTCACAATGAGCAGTTCTTC.

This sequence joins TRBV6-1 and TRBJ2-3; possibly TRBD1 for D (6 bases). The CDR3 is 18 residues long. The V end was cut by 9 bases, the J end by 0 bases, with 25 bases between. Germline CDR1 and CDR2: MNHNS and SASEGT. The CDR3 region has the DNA TGTGCCAGGGTACGTGTTACGACAGGAACAACTAGCACAGATACGCAGTATTTT. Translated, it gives CARVRVTTGTTSTDTQYF.

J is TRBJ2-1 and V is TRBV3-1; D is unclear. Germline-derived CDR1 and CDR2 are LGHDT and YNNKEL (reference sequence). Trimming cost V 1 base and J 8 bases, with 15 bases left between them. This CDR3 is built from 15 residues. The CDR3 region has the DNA TGTGCCAGCAGCCAAGGCAGGACCATTTGGGATGAGCAGTTCTTC. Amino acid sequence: CASSQGRTIWDEQFF.

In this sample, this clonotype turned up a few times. The CDR3 DNA reads TGTGCCAGCAGTGAACCCGGGGGCCGCAATCAGCCCCAGCATTTT. It specifies CASSEPGGRNQPQHF. The chain is built from TRBV25-1 and TRBJ1-5; D may be TRBD1 (6 bases). The germline gives CDR1 MGHDK, CDR2 SYGVNS. The CDR3 is made up of 15 amino acids. Trimming took 2 bases from V and 2 from J, leaving 10 bases between them.

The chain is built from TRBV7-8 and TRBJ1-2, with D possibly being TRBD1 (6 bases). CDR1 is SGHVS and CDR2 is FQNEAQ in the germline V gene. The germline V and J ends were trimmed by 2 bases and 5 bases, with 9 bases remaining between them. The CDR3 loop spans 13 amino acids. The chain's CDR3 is CASSLFQGYGYTF. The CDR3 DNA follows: TGTGCCAGCAGCTTATTCCAGGGGTATGGCTACACCTTC.

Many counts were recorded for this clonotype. The CDR3 DNA follows: TGCGCCAGCAGCCAAGCCCTAGCGGGAAGAGAATACGAGCAGTACTTC. Translated: CASSQALAGREYEQYF. The chain combines TRBV4-1 with TRBJ2-7; TRBD2 matches 9 bases. The CDR3 consists of 16 residues. V lost 1 base to trimming and J lost 4 bases; unmatched junction nucleotides: 8. Germline CDR1 is MGHRA and CDR2 is YSYEKL.

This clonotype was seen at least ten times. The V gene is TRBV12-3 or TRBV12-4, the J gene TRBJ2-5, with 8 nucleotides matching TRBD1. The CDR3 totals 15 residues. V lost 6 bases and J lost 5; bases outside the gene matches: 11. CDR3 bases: TGTGCCAGCAGCCCCAAGCGACAGGGGCCGGAGACCCAGTACTTC. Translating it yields CASSPKRQGPETQYF.

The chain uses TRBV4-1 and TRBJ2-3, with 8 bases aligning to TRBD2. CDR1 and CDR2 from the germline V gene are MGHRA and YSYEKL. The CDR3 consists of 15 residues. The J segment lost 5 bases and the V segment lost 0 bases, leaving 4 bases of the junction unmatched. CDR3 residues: CASSQDGGARDTQYF. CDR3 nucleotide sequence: TGCGCCAGCAGCCAAGACGGGGGGGCCCGAGATACGCAGTATTTT.

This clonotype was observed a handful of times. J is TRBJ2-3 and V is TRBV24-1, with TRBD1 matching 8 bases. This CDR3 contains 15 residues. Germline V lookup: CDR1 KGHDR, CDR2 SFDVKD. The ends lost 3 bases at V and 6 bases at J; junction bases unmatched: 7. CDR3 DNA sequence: TGTGCCACCAGTGATCCCGGACAGGGAAGGGATACGCAGTATTTT. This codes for CATSDPGQGRDTQYF.

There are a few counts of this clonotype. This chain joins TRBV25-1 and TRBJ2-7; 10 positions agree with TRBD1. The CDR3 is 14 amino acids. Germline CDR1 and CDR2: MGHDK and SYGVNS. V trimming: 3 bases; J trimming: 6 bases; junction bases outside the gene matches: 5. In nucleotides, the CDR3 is TGTGCCAGCAGTGACGACAGGGGGCAGCTCGAGCAGTACTTC. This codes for CASSDDRGQLEQYF.

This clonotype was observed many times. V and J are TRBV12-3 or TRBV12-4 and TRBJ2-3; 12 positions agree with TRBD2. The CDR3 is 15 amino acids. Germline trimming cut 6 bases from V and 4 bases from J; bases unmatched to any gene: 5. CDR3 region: CASRPTSGSPDTQYF. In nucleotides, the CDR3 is TGTGCCAGCAGGCCGACTAGCGGGAGTCCAGATACGCAGTATTTT.

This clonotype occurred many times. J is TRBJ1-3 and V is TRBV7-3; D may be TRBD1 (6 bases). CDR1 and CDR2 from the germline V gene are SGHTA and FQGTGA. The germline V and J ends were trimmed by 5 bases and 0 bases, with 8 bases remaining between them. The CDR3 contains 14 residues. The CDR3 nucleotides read TGTGCCAGCAGCCAGGGGACCTCTGGAAACACCATATATTTT. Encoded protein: CASSQGTSGNTIYF. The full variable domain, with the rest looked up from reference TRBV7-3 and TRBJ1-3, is GAGVSQTPSNKVTEKGKYVELRCDPISGHTALYWYRQSLGQGPEFLIYFQGTGAADDSGLPNDRFFAVRPEGSVSTLKIQRTERGDSAVYLCASSQGTSGNTIYFGEGSWLTVV.